These 12 T cell receptor beta chains came from one sample sequenced in a study of T cell responses to AZD1222 COVID-19 vaccine (dated by TCRdb to about 2021). Libraries were made using the immunoSEQ multiplex PCR assay. This immuneACCESS table, as held by TCRdb, lists in-frame sequences with V and J called but not all clones. Of the missing ones, under half trace to an unresolved V gene in checked studies; the others have no known cause. The sample contains 100,000 to 150,000 clones, about 90% of them found a single time. The top ten clonotypes cover about 10% of the sample. The sample's time point, from its label and the paper: baseline before first vaccination. Sample: peripheral blood, taken on day 0 of AZD1222 vaccination. The receptors stem from an adult in good health.

V usage is TRBV28 and J usage is TRBJ2-3; TRBD1 matches at 9 bases. Germline CDR1 and CDR2: MDHEN and SYDVKM. Unmatched junction bases numbered 9, after V lost 5 bases and J lost 3 bases. This CDR3 spans 16 amino acids. The CDR3 DNA reads as TGTGCCAGCAGTAGAACCGGGACAGGGTTAACAGATACGCAGTATTTT. Its translation is CASSRTGTGLTDTQYF.

This chain joins TRBV5-1 and TRBJ2-1; 12 nucleotides match TRBD2. The CDR3 has 15 residues. Germline CDR1 and CDR2: SGHRS and YFSETQ. The V and J ends lost 4 bases and 6 bases, in that order; junction bases with no gene match: 5. Here the CDR3 DNA reads TGCGCCAGCAGCGCTAGCGGGGGGGCCATCAATGAGCAGTTCTTC. This gives the protein CASSASGGAINEQFF.

CDR3 loop: CAWSVLGAGYGYTF. DNA for the CDR3: TGTGCCTGGAGTGTACTCGGGGCTGGCTATGGCTACACCTTC. The chain combines TRBV30 with TRBJ1-2; maybe TRBD1 (5 bases). Germline CDR1 reads GTSNPN; CDR2 reads SVGIG (reference sequence). This CDR3 has 14 residues. V was pared by 0 bases and J by 4 bases, with 12 bases between.

The V call is TRBV10-3, the J call TRBJ2-1; TRBD2 is a possible D gene (5 bases). The CDR3 is made up of 14 amino acids. The germline V and J ends were trimmed by 0 bases and 9 bases, with 12 bases remaining between them. Germline V CDR1 and CDR2: ENHRY, SYGVKD. The CDR3 bases are TGTGCCATCAGTGAGTCGACGAGACTAAGTGAGCAGTTCTTC. It is translated as CAISESTRLSEQFF.

The rearrangement uses TRBV9 and TRBJ2-3; no clear D. This CDR3 is built from 14 residues. Germline V lookup: CDR1 SGDLS, CDR2 YYNGEE. The V end lost 4 bases, the J end lost 2 bases, and 11 bases lay between the germline ends. The CDR3 spells CASSTTGLTDTQYF. The DNA of the CDR3 is TGTGCCAGCAGCACGACGGGTCTCACAGATACGCAGTATTTT.

This chain joins TRBV27 and TRBJ1-6; a weak D match, TRBD1 (5 bases). The germline V and J ends were trimmed by 3 bases and 6 bases, with 15 bases remaining between them. Germline values: CDR1 MNHEY, CDR2 SMNVEV (reference sequence). The CDR3 loop spans 16 amino acids. The CDR3 spells CASSLSSGTPNSPLHF. The CDR3, as DNA: TGTGCCAGCAGTTTGAGTTCGGGGACCCCTAATTCACCCCTCCACTTT.

This chain uses TRBV6-5 with TRBJ1-3, with no clear D. The CDR3 covers 14 residues. CDR1 and CDR2 (germline): MNHEY, SVGAGI. The V end was cut by 5 bases, the J end by 0 bases, with 8 bases between. CDR3 DNA: TGTGCCAGCAGTCCAGTGGACTCTGGAAACACCATATATTTT. Amino acid sequence: CASSPVDSGNTIYF.

This chain uses TRBV11-3 with TRBJ2-7, with D possibly called TRBD1 or TRBD2 (5 bases each). CDR1 is SGHNT and CDR2 is YENEEA in the germline V gene. Trimming pared 5 bases from V and 0 bases from J, leaving 11 bases between. The CDR3 sequence is 14 residues long. In nucleotides, the CDR3 is TGTGCCAGCAGCCCCCGGGGCAGCTCCTACGAGCAGTACTTC. It translates to CASSPRGSSYEQYF.

The chain employs TRBV12-3 or TRBV12-4 and TRBJ2-7; a weak D match, TRBD1 (5 bases). V dropped 6 bases and J dropped 0 bases, with 6 bases sitting between them. CDR3 length: 12 amino acids. In nucleotides, the CDR3 is TGTGCCAGCAGCCAGGGCTCCTACGAGCAGTACTTC. Its protein is CASSQGSYEQYF.

V gene TRBV18 combines with J gene TRBJ2-7; 11 bases are a match to TRBD1. The CDR3 runs to 15 residues. The V gene's germline CDR1 is KGHSH and CDR2 LQKENI. The V and J ends lost 3 bases and 3 bases, in that order; junction bases with no gene match: 4. The CDR3 DNA is TGTGCCAGCTCACCGGACAGGGGGCGCATCTACGAGCAGTACTTC. The encoded protein is CASSPDRGRIYEQYF. The full variable domain, in which reference TRBV18 and TRBJ2-7 provide the parts outside the CDR3, is NAGVMQNPRHLVRRRGQEARLRCSPMKGHSHVYWYRQLPEEGLKFMVYLQKENIIDESGMPKERFSAEFPKEGPSILRIQQVVRGDSAAYFCASSPDRGRIYEQYFGPGTRLTVT.

This clone was recorded once. J is TRBJ2-7 and V is TRBV27; possible D gene TRBD2, 6 bases. The CDR3 consists of 13 residues. The germline CDR1 and CDR2 sequences are MNHEY and SMNVEV (reference sequence). The V end was cut by 3 bases, the J end by 0 bases, with 6 bases between. The CDR3 DNA reads TGTGCCAGCAGTTTCGGGGGCTCCTACGAGCAGTACTTC. Translated, it gives CASSFGGSYEQYF.

The chain recombines TRBV4-1 with TRBJ1-2, with 8 bases aligning to TRBD1. This CDR3 contains 17 residues. Trimming took 4 bases from V and 0 from J; bases not matched to a gene: 10. Germline lookup yields CDR1 MGHRA and CDR2 YSYEKL. CDR3 loop: CASSPTTGARTNYGYTF. For the CDR3, the DNA is TGCGCCAGCAGCCCTACGACAGGGGCTAGAACTAACTATGGCTACACCTTC.